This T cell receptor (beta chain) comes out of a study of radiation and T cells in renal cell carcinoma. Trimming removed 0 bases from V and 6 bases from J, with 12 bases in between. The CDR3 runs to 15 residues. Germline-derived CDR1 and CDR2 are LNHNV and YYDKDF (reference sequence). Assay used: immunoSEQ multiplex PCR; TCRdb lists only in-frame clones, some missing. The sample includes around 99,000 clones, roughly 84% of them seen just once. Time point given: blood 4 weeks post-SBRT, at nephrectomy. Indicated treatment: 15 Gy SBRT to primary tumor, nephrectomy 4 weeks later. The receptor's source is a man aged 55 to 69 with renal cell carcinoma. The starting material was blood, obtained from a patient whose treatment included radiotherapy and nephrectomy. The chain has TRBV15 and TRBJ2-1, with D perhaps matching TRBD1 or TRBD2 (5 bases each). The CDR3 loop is CATSREGLAPNEQFF. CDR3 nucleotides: TGTGCCACCAGCAGAGAGGGGCTAGCCCCCAATGAGCAGTTCTTC.